This T cell receptor (beta chain) came from a study of shared clonotypes between healthy human individuals. For the study at large: Each donor's CD8 memory used one plate, CD8 naive two, each CD4 subset three.

Germline V gives CDR1 MNHEY, CDR2 SMNVEV (reference sequence). CDR3 length equals 15 residues. V lost 0 bases, J lost 6 bases, and 12 bases lay in between. Sequencing was performed with immunoSEQ multiplex PCR; in TCRdb, only in-frame clones are kept and a portion is missing. This sample has over a million clones; about 84% occur once, and the top ten carry roughly 0.57%. The rearrangement uses TRBV27 and TRBJ1-5, with D perhaps matching TRBD1 (5 bases). The clonotype originates from a man between 18 and 29 years old in good health. Some clones in this sample may be carry-over from other donors' samples. Specimen: memory CD4+ T cells from PBMCs. The subset denotes: CD45RA-negative fraction. The CDR3 loop reads CASSLSGVTAQPQHF. CDR3 DNA: TGTGCCAGCAGTTTATCAGGGGTAACGGCTCAGCCCCAGCATTTT.